Described below is a single T cell receptor (beta chain) sequence and its context. Its cognate antigen is unknown. Using immunoSEQ multiplex PCR, the repertoire was profiled, and TCRdb retains in-frame clones only, with some absent. Of 130,000 or so clones in the sample, around 93% are singletons; the top ten hold approximately 1%. These data are taken from a study of T cell responses to AZD1222 COVID-19 vaccine. The CDR3 contains 16 residues. Notes on the study in general: Just 6 or 7 people given AZD1222 tested seropositive at baseline. It was only after the peak T cell response that any repertoires were sampled.

The input for sequencing was peripheral blood, taken on day 0 of AZD1222 vaccination. This chain connects TRBV12-1 to TRBJ2-7; TRBD2, the table's D call, was not compared with the DNA. TRBV12-1 is annotated as a pseudogene. The receptor comes from an adult in good health. CDR3 amino acids: CASSFAQSGGSYEQYF. CDR3 sequence (DNA): TGTGCCAGCAGCTTTGCGCAAAGCGGCGGCTCCTACGAGCAGTACTTC.